The 24 T cell receptor beta chains reported below all come from one sample, sequenced in a study of blood T cell repertoires in COVID-19. The data were produced by immunoSEQ multiplex PCR, yet TCRdb's version contains in-frame clones alone and is incomplete. This table holds 230,000 or so clones, 80% to 90% found once. The sequenced sample was peripheral blood. The receptors come from a woman aged 35 to 49 who had recovered from COVID-19.

This clone showed up just a few times. The chain recombines TRBV19 with TRBJ2-5; D perhaps matches TRBD1 (5 bases). The V end lost 5 bases, the J end lost 2 bases, and 12 bases lay between the germline ends. In germline, CDR1 is LNHDA, CDR2 SQIVND (reference sequence). This CDR3 is built from 14 residues. The DNA for the CDR3 is TGTGCCAGTAGTTTATCAGGGCTACAAGAGACCCAGTACTTC. The encoded protein is CASSLSGLQETQYF.

The rearrangement links TRBV5-6 to TRBJ1-2; 10 bases match TRBD1. Trimming took 8 bases from V and 7 from J; bases not matched to a gene: 11. The length of the CDR3 is 14 residues. Germline CDR1 reads SGHDT; CDR2 reads YYEEEE. The CDR3 loop reads CASHRPGQGSGYTF. The CDR3 coding sequence is TGTGCCAGTCATCGACCGGGACAGGGGAGTGGCTACACCTTC. The whole variable domain, filled in from reference TRBV5-6 and TRBJ1-2, reads DAGVTQSPTHLIKTRGQQVTLRCSPKSGHDTVSWYQQALGQGPQFIFQYYEEEERQRGNFPDRFSGHQFPNYSSELNVNALLLGDSALYLCASHRPGQGSGYTFGSGTRLTVV.

V gene TRBV7-2 combines with J gene TRBJ1-5; 9 nucleotides line up with TRBD1. In germline, CDR1 is SGHTA, CDR2 FQGNSA. Losses at the gene ends were 2 bases for V and 4 bases for J; bases not matched to a gene: 3. This CDR3 has 15 residues. The CDR3 nucleotides read TGTGCCAGCAGCTTATCCGGGACAGGGAATCAGCCCCAGCATTTT. Residues: CASSLSGTGNQPQHF.

This clone has a single count. This chain uses TRBV10-3 with TRBJ1-2; the D is unclear. CDR3 size: 13 residues. V lost 2 bases and J 2 bases, leaving 6 bases between the germline ends. CDR1 is ENHRY, CDR2 SYGVKD, per germline. CDR3 residues: CAISERENYGYTF. CDR3 nucleotide sequence: TGTGCCATCAGTGAGCGGGAAAACTATGGCTACACCTTC.

This rearrangement joins TRBV30 to TRBJ1-4, with 9 bases that match TRBD1. The CDR3 contains 12 residues. J gave up 6 bases and V 5 bases, and 1 base lay outside the gene matches. In germline, CDR1 is GTSNPN, CDR2 SVGIG (reference sequence). The CDR3 loop reads CAWDRGDEKLFF. The CDR3 region has the DNA TGTGCCTGGGACAGGGGGGATGAAAAACTGTTTTTT.

The chain combines TRBV5-4 with TRBJ2-5; D possibly corresponds to TRBD1 (6 bases). In germline, CDR1 is SGHNT, CDR2 YYREEE (reference sequence). The CDR3 runs 13 residues. V gave up 4 bases and J gave up 2 bases, with 9 bases separating them. The CDR3 DNA reads TGTGCCAGCAGCCGACAGGTTCAAGAGACCCAGTACTTC. It translates to CASSRQVQETQYF.

This chain connects TRBV4-1 to TRBJ1-3; 8 bases are shared with TRBD1. Looked up from germline, CDR1 is MGHRA and CDR2 is YSYEKL. This CDR3 comprises 13 residues. With 5 bases clipped from V and 3 bases from J, the junction kept 0 bases outside the gene matches. In DNA, the CDR3 is TGCGCCAGCAGCGACAGGGGTGGAAACACCATATATTTT. This gives the protein CASSDRGGNTIYF.

The chain uses TRBV6-5 and TRBJ2-3, with 13 bases matching TRBD2. The CDR3 loop spans 14 amino acids. Trimming took 8 bases from V and 4 from J; bases not matched to a gene: 3. Per germline, CDR1 MNHEY and CDR2 SVGAGI. DNA for the CDR3: TGTGCCAGCGCTACTAGCGGGAGGGCAGATACGCAGTATTTT. Translated, it gives CASATSGRADTQYF.

This chain joins TRBV10-3 and TRBJ1-1; TRBD1 might be the D (5 bases). Trimming cost V 11 bases and J 0 bases, with 10 bases left between them. CDR1 and CDR2 from the germline V gene are ENHRY and SYGVKD. The CDR3 runs to 12 residues. Here the CDR3 reads CAAQGLNTEAFF. The CDR3 DNA is TGTGCCGCCCAGGGCCTGAACACTGAAGCTTTCTTT.

This rearrangement joins TRBV5-4 to TRBJ1-3; tentatively, D is TRBD1 (5 bases). The CDR3 runs 15 residues. V lost 0 bases to trimming and J lost 0 bases, with 7 bases between them. Germline CDR1 reads SGHNT; CDR2 reads YYREEE (reference sequence). The CDR3 DNA reads TGTGCCAGCAGCTTGGAGGGGCGCTCTGGAAACACCATATATTTT. It specifies CASSLEGRSGNTIYF.

The chain's CDR3 is CASSSGSGNTIYF. The CDR3 nucleotides are TGTGCCAGCAGTTCGGGTTCTGGAAACACCATATATTTT. The chain uses TRBV28 and TRBJ1-3; D gene unclear. CDR1 and CDR2 from the germline V gene are MDHEN and SYDVKM. Trimming left V 4 bases short and J 1 base short, with 5 bases between. CDR3 length: 13 amino acids.

The CDR3 sequence: CARSSTGDTVNYEQYV. The CDR3 bases are TGTGCCAGAAGTTCGACCGGGGACACTGTAAACTACGAGCAGTACGTC. The chain carries TRBV5-3 and TRBJ2-7; the D gene is possibly TRBD1 (6 bases). TRBV5-3 is marked as an open reading frame, function uncertain. V was clipped by 5 bases and J by 3 bases, with 21 bases between them. The CDR3 spans 16 residues.

The gene calls are TRBV5-1 and TRBJ2-1, with D tentatively TRBD1 (7 bases). V was clipped by 3 bases and J by 4 bases, with 17 bases between them. The germline CDR1 and CDR2 sequences are SGHRS and YFSETQ. The CDR3 loop spans 16 amino acids. The CDR3 bases are TGCGCCAGCAGCTCGACGCGGGACAGTTTTTACAATGAGCAGTTCTTC. As protein: CASSSTRDSFYNEQFF.

The genes are TRBV5-1 and TRBJ1-5, with D unclear. V was shortened by 0 bases and J by 7 bases, with 8 bases between the two germline ends. The CDR3 loop spans 13 amino acids. CDR1 is SGHRS, CDR2 YFSETQ, per germline. The CDR3 bases are TGCGCCAGCAGCTTGGAGGGAGAACAGCCCCAGCATTTT. Its protein product is CASSLEGEQPQHF.

J is TRBJ1-4 and V is TRBV2; no reliable D call. The germline V gene encodes CDR1 SNHLY and CDR2 FYNNEI. V was clipped by 4 bases and J by 3 bases, with 9 bases between them. There are 14 residues in the CDR3. CDR3 DNA: TGTGCCAGCAGTGTCAGACTACCTAATGAAAAACTGTTTTTT. Protein: CASSVRLPNEKLFF. Filled out from reference TRBV2 and TRBJ1-4, the complete variable domain reads EPEVTQTPSHQVTQMGQEVILRCVPISNHLYFYWYRQILGQKVEFLVSFYNNEISEKSEIFDDQFSVERPDGSNFTLKIRSTKLEDSAMYFCASSVRLPNEKLFFGSGTQLSVL.

The V call is TRBV10-3, the J call TRBJ2-7, with TRBD1 matching 11 bases. The CDR3 covers 15 residues. V trimming: 0 bases; J trimming: 6 bases; junction bases outside the gene matches: 4. Germline lookup yields CDR1 ENHRY and CDR2 SYGVKD. The CDR3 here is CAISESGQGAGEQYF. CDR3 bases: TGTGCCATCAGTGAGTCTGGACAGGGGGCCGGCGAGCAGTACTTC.

The genes are TRBV15 and TRBJ2-1; 11 positions agree with TRBD2. The CDR3 loop spans 18 amino acids. Losses at the gene ends were 1 base for V and 1 base for J; bases not matched to a gene: 6. CDR1 is LNHNV, CDR2 YYDKDF, per germline (reference sequence). As DNA, the CDR3 is TGTGCCACCAGCAGAGGGCTAGCGGGGGGTGGGTCCTACAATGAGCAGTTCTTC. It yields the protein CATSRGLAGGGSYNEQFF.

The chain recombines TRBV6-5 with TRBJ1-5, with D perhaps matching TRBD1 (5 bases). Per germline, CDR1 MNHEY and CDR2 SVGAGI. The CDR3 consists of 15 residues. Trimming pared 0 bases from V and 3 bases from J, leaving 9 bases between. The CDR3 is CASSYSGQDNQPQHF. The CDR3 region has the DNA TGTGCCAGCAGTTACTCGGGGCAGGACAATCAGCCCCAGCATTTT.

This clone was recorded once. The chain is built from TRBV7-8 and TRBJ2-1; the match to TRBD2 covers 9 bases. Looked up from germline, CDR1 is SGHVS and CDR2 is FQNEAQ. The V and J ends lost 1 base and 8 bases, in that order; junction bases with no gene match: 9. The CDR3 runs 16 residues. CDR3 sequence reads: CASSLVSSGRSHEQFF. In DNA form, the CDR3 reads TGTGCCAGCAGCTTAGTTAGCAGCGGGAGGTCCCATGAGCAGTTCTTC.

This clone was seen once. This CDR3 reads CASRTGVLFSGAFF. The CDR3 bases are TGTGCCAGTAGGACAGGGGTGTTGTTTTCGGGAGCTTTCTTT. The chain couples TRBV28 to TRBJ1-1, with 9 bases identical to TRBD1. CDR3 size: 14 residues. CDR1 is MDHEN and CDR2 is SYDVKM in the germline V gene. Unmatched junction bases numbered 15, after V lost 9 bases and J lost 10 bases.

V gene TRBV7-2 combines with J gene TRBJ2-2, with 8 bases that match TRBD2. The CDR3 is made up of 14 amino acids. V dropped 8 bases and J dropped 7; count of bases not matched to a gene: 9. Germline CDR1 is SGHTA and CDR2 is FQGNSA. The CDR3 DNA sequence: TGTGCCAGCCAACAGGGACTAGTAAACGGGGAGCTGTTTTTT. Amino acids: CASQQGLVNGELFF.

CDR3 amino acids: CASSFASAANTGELFF. CDR3 nucleotides: TGTGCCAGCAGCTTCGCGAGCGCCGCGAACACCGGGGAGCTGTTTTTT. The chain recombines TRBV7-6 with TRBJ2-2; D remains unclear. Germline lookup yields CDR1 SGHVS and CDR2 FNYEAQ. The CDR3 loop spans 16 amino acids. Trimming cost V 3 bases and J 0 bases, with 11 bases left between them.

The chain links TRBV10-2 to TRBJ1-6, with a possible D match to TRBD1 (6 bases). Germline CDR1 WSHSY, CDR2 SAAADI. The CDR3 has 14 residues. Trimming pared 2 bases from V and 5 bases from J, leaving 7 bases between. CDR3 sequence: CASSEGDNNSPLHF. CDR3 bases: TGCGCCAGCAGTGAGGGGGACAATAATTCACCCCTCCACTTT.

The chain joins TRBV3-1 (or the pseudogene TRBV3-2) to TRBJ2-2, with no clear D. V lost 5 bases to trimming and J lost 5 bases, with 9 bases between them. The CDR3 extends over 13 amino acids. CDR1 is LGHDT, CDR2 YNNKEL, per germline (reference sequence). In DNA form, the CDR3 reads TGTGCCAGCAGCTTCACATCAACCGGGGAGCTGTTTTTT. Translated: CASSFTSTGELFF.